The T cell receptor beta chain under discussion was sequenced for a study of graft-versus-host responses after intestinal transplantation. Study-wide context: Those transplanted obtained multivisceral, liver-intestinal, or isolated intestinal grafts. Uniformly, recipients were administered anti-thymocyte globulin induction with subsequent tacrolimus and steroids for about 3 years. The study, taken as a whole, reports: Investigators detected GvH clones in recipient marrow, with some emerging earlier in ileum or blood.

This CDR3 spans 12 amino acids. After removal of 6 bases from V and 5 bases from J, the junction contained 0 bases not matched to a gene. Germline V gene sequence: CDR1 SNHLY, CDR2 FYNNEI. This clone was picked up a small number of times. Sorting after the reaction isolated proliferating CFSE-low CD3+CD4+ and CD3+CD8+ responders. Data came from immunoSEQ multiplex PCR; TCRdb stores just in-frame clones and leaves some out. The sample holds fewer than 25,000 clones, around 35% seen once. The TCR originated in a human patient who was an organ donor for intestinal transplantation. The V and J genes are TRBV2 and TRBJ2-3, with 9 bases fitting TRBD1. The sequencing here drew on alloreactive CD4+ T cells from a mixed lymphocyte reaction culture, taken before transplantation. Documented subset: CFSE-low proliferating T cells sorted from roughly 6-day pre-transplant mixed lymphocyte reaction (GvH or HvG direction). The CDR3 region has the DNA TGTGCCAGCAGGGACAGGGGAGATACGCAGTATTTT. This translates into CASRDRGDTQYF.